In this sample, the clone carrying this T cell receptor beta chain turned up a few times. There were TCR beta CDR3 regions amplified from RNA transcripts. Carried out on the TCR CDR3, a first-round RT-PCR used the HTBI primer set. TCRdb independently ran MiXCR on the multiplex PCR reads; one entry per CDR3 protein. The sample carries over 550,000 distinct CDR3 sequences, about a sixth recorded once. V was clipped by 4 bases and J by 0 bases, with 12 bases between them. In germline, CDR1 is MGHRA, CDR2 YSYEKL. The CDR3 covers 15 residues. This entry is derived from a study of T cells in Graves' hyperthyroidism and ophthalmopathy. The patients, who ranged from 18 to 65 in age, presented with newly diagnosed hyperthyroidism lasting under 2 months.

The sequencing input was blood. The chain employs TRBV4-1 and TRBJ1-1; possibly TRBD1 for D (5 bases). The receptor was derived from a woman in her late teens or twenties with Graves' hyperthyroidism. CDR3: CASSPLGLLNTEAFF. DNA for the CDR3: TGCGCCAGCAGCCCTCTGGGACTCCTGAACACTGAAGCTTTCTTT.